The 12 T cell receptor beta chains below were found in one sample sequenced in a study of cytomegalovirus exposure and HLA in healthy donors. TCRdb's table, derived via immunoSEQ multiplex PCR, lists solely in-frame clones and lacks some. The repertoire holds 130,000 to 150,000 clones, with roughly nine tenths as singletons. Sequencing was done on a sample of PBMCs. These receptor sequences come from a man between 18 and 35 years old in good health and CMV-seronegative.

This clone was seen a single time. The chain is built from TRBV10-3 and TRBJ2-3; D is perhaps TRBD2 (6 bases). Germline V gene sequence: CDR1 ENHRY, CDR2 SYGVKD. Trimming pared 8 bases from V and 4 bases from J, leaving 10 bases between. The CDR3 contains 12 residues. The CDR3 coding sequence is TGTGCCATCTGGCGGGGCGCAGATACGCAGTATTTT. It is translated as CAIWRGADTQYF.

This sequence joins TRBV28 and TRBJ1-1, with D hard to call. V lost 6 bases and J 1 base, leaving 21 bases between the germline ends. The germline V gene has CDR1 MDHEN and CDR2 SYDVKM. This CDR3 comprises 17 residues. The CDR3 nucleotides are TGTGCCAGCAGCCACGGGGTATTCAAGAGGGAGAACACTGAAGCTTTCTTT. Translation gives CASSHGVFKRENTEAFF.

This rearrangement joins TRBV11-2 to TRBJ1-4; unclear D gene. The CDR3 runs 13 residues. Germline V gives CDR1 SGHAT, CDR2 FQNNGV. The germline V and J ends were trimmed by 3 bases and 7 bases, with 9 bases remaining between them. The CDR3 sequence: CASSLAGAEKLFF. The CDR3 DNA is TGTGCCAGCAGCTTGGCGGGAGCTGAAAAACTGTTTTTT.

This chain joins TRBV19 and TRBJ1-1; a weak D match, TRBD1 (5 bases). This CDR3 spans 14 amino acids. V was shortened by 9 bases and J by 0 bases, with 14 bases between the two germline ends. Germline V gives CDR1 LNHDA, CDR2 SQIVND (reference sequence). This chain's CDR3 is CASDKGLMNTEAFF. CDR3 nucleotides: TGTGCCAGCGATAAGGGGTTAATGAACACTGAAGCTTTCTTT. Drawing the rest from reference TRBV19 and TRBJ1-1, the complete variable domain is DGGITQSPKYLFRKEGQNVTLSCEQNLNHDAMYWYRQDPGQGLRLIYYSQIVNDFQKGDIAEGYSVSREKKESFPLTVTSAQKNPTAFYLCASDKGLMNTEAFFGQGTRLTVV.

The chain's CDR3 is CASSWGRGQGLVNTEAFF. The CDR3 bases are TGTGCCAGCAGCTGGGGGAGGGGACAGGGGCTGGTCAACACTGAAGCTTTCTTT. The V call is TRBV5-6, the J call TRBJ1-1; 10 bases agree with TRBD1. CDR3 size: 18 residues. Unmatched junction bases numbered 13, after V lost 3 bases and J lost 2 bases. The germline gives CDR1 SGHDT, CDR2 YYEEEE. Complete variable domain (other parts from reference TRBV5-6 and TRBJ1-1): DAGVTQSPTHLIKTRGQQVTLRCSPKSGHDTVSWYQQALGQGPQFIFQYYEEEERQRGNFPDRFSGHQFPNYSSELNVNALLLGDSALYLCASSWGRGQGLVNTEAFFGQGTRLTVV.

The chain uses TRBV7-2 and TRBJ1-5; D not certain. Germline-derived CDR1 and CDR2 are SGHTA and FQGNSA. There are 16 residues in the CDR3. Trimming removed 5 bases at V and 4 bases at J, with 18 bases between. Here the CDR3 reads CASSPSGPGWNQPQHF. Here the CDR3 DNA reads TGTGCCAGCAGCCCCTCCGGCCCCGGGTGGAATCAGCCCCAGCATTTT.

J is TRBJ1-5 and V is TRBV19; D gene uncertain. The CDR3 sequence is 15 residues long. The germline CDR1 and CDR2 sequences are LNHDA and SQIVND (reference sequence). The V gene lost 7 bases and the J gene lost 2 bases, with 15 bases spanning the gap. The CDR3: CASTWTSRGNQPQHF. The DNA of the CDR3 is TGTGCCAGTACTTGGACTTCTCGGGGCAATCAGCCCCAGCATTTT. The complete variable domain, with remaining parts taken from reference TRBV19 and TRBJ1-5, reads DGGITQSPKYLFRKEGQNVTLSCEQNLNHDAMYWYRQDPGQGLRLIYYSQIVNDFQKGDIAEGYSVSREKKESFPLTVTSAQKNPTAFYLCASTWTSRGNQPQHFGDGTRLSIL.

This clone was recorded once. This chain joins TRBV5-1 and TRBJ1-4; D remains ambiguous. Germline-derived CDR1 and CDR2 are SGHRS and YFSETQ. This CDR3 has 14 residues. Trimming removed 5 bases from V and 0 bases from J, with 8 bases in between. The CDR3: CASRGGATNEKLFF. CDR3 sequence (DNA): TGCGCCAGCAGGGGAGGTGCAACTAATGAAAAACTGTTTTTT.

The J gene is TRBJ2-7, the V gene TRBV6-5; D might be TRBD1 (6 bases). CDR3 length: 14 amino acids. Between the trimmed V and J ends, which lost 10 bases and 0 bases, there was a span of 16 bases. CDR1 is MNHEY and CDR2 is SVGAGI in the germline V gene. In DNA, the CDR3 is TGTGCCACAAATGTCCAGGGGCGCTCCTACGAGCAGTACTTC. Its translation is CATNVQGRSYEQYF.

The chain is built from TRBV5-1 and TRBJ2-5, with 8 bases lining up with TRBD1. The ends lost 2 bases at V and 4 bases at J; junction bases unmatched: 4. CDR1 is SGHRS and CDR2 is YFSETQ in the germline V gene. CDR3 size: 14 residues. The CDR3 sequence: CASSLTGGPETQYF. Written as DNA, the CDR3 is TGCGCCAGCAGCTTAACAGGGGGTCCAGAGACCCAGTACTTC.

The V and J genes are TRBV27 and TRBJ2-3; D unclear. Per the germline V gene, CDR1 is MNHEY and CDR2 is SMNVEV (reference sequence). The CDR3 extends over 15 amino acids. Trimming removed 6 bases at V and 2 bases at J, with 15 bases between. As DNA, the CDR3 is TGTGCCAGCAGGAACCCCTCCCTAAACACAGATACGCAGTATTTT. This gives the protein CASRNPSLNTDTQYF.

The rearrangement links TRBV9 to TRBJ2-1; weak D call: TRBD2 (6 bases). The germline gives CDR1 SGDLS, CDR2 YYNGEE. This CDR3 contains 15 residues. Trimming cost V 4 bases and J 4 bases, with 15 bases left between them. CDR3 in amino acids: CASSIGGRVYNEQFF. The CDR3 DNA reads as TGTGCCAGCAGCATAGGAGGGCGCGTATACAATGAGCAGTTCTTC. The variable domain in full, with the rest retrieved from reference TRBV9 and TRBJ2-1, is DSGVTQTPKHLITATGQRVTLRCSPRSGDLSVYWYQQSLDQGLQFLIQYYNGEERAKGNILERFSAQQFPDLHSELNLSSLELGDSALYFCASSIGGRVYNEQFFGPGTRLTVL.